Listed below are T cell receptor beta chains from one sample, sequenced in a study of blood T cell repertoires in COVID-19. The protocol was immunoSEQ multiplex PCR, while the TCRdb copy is restricted to in-frame clones and leaves out a portion. The repertoire includes some 170,000 clones, roughly three quarters of them detected once, and roughly 8.7% sits in the top ten. Material: peripheral blood. Source of these receptors: a woman aged 50 to 65 with active or convalescent COVID-19. Each CDR3 is given with its conserved first and last residue. The D gene is left open where the match is weak. Where a row states a size, it is once, few, many or the class of an expanded clone; other rows omit it.

clone size,J gene,V gene,D gene,CDR3 DNA,CDR3 protein
NA,TRBJ2-1,TRBV28,TRBD1,TGTGCCAGCAGTTCCGCCGGGACAGGGTCCTACAATGAGCAGTTCTTC,CASSSAGTGSYNEQFF
NA,TRBJ2-7,TRBV5-1,NA,TGCGCCAGCAGCTTGGAGCCAGGGGACGAGCAGTACTTC,CASSLEPGDEQYF
few,TRBJ1-2,TRBV3-1/TRBV3-2,NA,TGTGCCAGCAGCGGGAGGGGTTACGGCTACACCTTC,CASSGRGYGYTF
NA,TRBJ2-3,TRBV5-1,TRBD1,TGCGCCAGCAGCTCCCCCCCGGGACAGGGGTTCACAGATACGCAGTATTTT,CASSSPPGQGFTDTQYF
few,TRBJ1-5,TRBV5-6,TRBD1,TGTGCCAGCAGCTTGTTGGGACAGAGACCCAATCAGCCCCAGCATTTT,CASSLLGQRPNQPQHF
NA,TRBJ2-5,TRBV7-3,TRBD2,TGTGCCAGCAGTTGGGCCACTAGCGGGAGTGGGGGGACCCAGTACTTC,CASSWATSGSGGTQYF
NA,TRBJ2-1,TRBV19,NA,TGTGCCAGTAGTATAGGTGGAGGGAGCAATGAGCAGTTCTTC,CASSIGGGSNEQFF
NA,TRBJ2-3,TRBV9,TRBD1,TGTGCCAGCAGCGCGCAGGGGGCAGCGGATACGCAGTATTTT,CASSAQGAADTQYF
NA,TRBJ2-1,TRBV7-6,NA,TGTGCCAGCAGCCCCGTCCCCAGGGGCGGCTACAATGAGCAGTTCTTC,CASSPVPRGGYNEQFF
NA,TRBJ1-3,TRBV30,NA,TGTGCCTGGAGTGTAGCCGGGAGCTCTGGAAACACCATATATTTT,CAWSVAGSSGNTIYF
NA,TRBJ1-2,TRBV20-1,TRBD1,TGCAGTCAGGGGGCCCGGTATGGCTACACCTTC,CSQGARYGYTF
NA,TRBJ1-2,TRBV7-2,NA,TGTGCCAGCAGCTTAGAATGGGGCCGATATGGCTACACCTTC,CASSLEWGRYGYTF